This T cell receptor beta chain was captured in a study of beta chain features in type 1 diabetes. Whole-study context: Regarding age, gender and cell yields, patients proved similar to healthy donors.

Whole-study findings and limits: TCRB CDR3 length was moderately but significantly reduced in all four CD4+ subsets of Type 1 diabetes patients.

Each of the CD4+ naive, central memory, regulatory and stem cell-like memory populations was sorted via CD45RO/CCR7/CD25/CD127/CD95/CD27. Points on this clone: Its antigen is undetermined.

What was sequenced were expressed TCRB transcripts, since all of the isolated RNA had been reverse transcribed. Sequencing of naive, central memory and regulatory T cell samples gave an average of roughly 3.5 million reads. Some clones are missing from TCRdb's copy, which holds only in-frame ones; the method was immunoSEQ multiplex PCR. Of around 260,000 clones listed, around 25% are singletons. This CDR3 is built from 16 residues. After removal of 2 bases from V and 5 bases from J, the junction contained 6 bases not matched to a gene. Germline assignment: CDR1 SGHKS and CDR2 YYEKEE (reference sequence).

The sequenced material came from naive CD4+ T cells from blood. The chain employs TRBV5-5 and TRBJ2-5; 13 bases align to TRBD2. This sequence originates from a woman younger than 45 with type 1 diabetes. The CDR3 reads CASSLPGLAGLETQYF. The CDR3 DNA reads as TGTGCCAGCAGCTTACCGGGACTAGCGGGACTCGAGACCCAGTACTTC.